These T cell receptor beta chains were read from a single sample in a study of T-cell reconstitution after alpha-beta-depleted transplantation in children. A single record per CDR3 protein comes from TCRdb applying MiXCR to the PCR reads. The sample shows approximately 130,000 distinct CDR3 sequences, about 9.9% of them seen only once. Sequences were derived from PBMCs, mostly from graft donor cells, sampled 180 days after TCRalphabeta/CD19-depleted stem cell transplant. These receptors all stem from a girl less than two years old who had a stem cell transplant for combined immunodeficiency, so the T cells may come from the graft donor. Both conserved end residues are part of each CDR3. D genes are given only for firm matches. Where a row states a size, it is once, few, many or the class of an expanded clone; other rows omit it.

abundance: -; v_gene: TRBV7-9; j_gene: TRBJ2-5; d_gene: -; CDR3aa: CASSLDRGRGQETQYF; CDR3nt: TGTGCCAGCAGCTTAGACCGGGGCAGGGGCCAAGAGACCCAGTACTTC
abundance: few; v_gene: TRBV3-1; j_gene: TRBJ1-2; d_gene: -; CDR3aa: CASSQPSTGGYTF; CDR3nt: TGTGCCAGCAGCCAACCTTCGACAGGCGGCTACACCTTC
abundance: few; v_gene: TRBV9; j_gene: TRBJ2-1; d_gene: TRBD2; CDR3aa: CASSGTGTSSNEQFF; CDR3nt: TGTGCCAGCAGCGGGACCGGGACTAGCTCCAATGAGCAGTTCTTC
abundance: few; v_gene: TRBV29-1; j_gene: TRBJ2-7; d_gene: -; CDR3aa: CSVAGSGSYEQYF; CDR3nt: TGCAGCGTTGCCGGGTCAGGGTCCTACGAGCAGTACTTC
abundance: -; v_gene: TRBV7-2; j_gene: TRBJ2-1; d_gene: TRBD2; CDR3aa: CASSTWTSGSNEQFF; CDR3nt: TGTGCCAGCAGCACGTGGACTAGCGGGAGTAATGAGCAGTTCTTC
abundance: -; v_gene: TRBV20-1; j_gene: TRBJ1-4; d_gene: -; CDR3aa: CSARDLPGKTNEKLFF; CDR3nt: TGCAGTGCTAGAGACCTTCCAGGGAAGACTAATGAAAAACTGTTTTTT
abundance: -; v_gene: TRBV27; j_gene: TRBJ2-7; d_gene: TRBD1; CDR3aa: CASSPTTLTGDTYEQYF; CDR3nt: TGTGCCAGCAGTCCCACCACCTTGACAGGGGATACCTACGAGCAGTACTTC
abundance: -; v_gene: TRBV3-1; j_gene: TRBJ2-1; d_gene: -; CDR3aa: CASSPSRSSYNEQFF; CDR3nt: TGTGCCAGCAGCCCCAGCCGCAGCTCCTACAATGAGCAGTTCTTC
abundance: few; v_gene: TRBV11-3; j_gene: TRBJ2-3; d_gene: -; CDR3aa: CASSPRDGTDTQYF; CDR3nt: TGTGCCAGCAGCCCCCGGGACGGCACAGATACGCAGTATTTT
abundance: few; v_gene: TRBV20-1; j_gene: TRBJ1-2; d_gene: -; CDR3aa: CSARETANYGYTF; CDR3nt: TGCAGTGCTAGGGAGACAGCTAACTATGGCTACACCTTC
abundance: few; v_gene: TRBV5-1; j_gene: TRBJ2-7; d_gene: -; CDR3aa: CASSGGGVSYEQYF; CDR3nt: TGCGCCAGCAGCGGAGGGGGGGTTTCCTACGAGCAGTACTTC
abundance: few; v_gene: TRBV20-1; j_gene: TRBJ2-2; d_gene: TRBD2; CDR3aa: CSARDAGGNTGELFF; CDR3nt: TGCAGTGCTAGAGATGCGGGAGGGAACACCGGGGAGCTGTTTTTT
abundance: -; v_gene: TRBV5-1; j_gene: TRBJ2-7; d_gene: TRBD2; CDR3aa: CASSSSPGLAYEQYF; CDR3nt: TGCGCCAGCAGCTCCTCCCCGGGACTAGCGTACGAGCAGTACTTC
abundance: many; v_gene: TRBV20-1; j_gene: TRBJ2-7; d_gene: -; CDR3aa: CSARIHSYEQYF; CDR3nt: TGCAGTGCTCGGATCCACTCCTACGAGCAGTACTTC
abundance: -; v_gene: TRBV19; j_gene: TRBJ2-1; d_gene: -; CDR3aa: CASSIQIRPFEQFF; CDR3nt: TGTGCCAGTAGTATTCAGATAAGACCTTTTGAGCAGTTCTTC
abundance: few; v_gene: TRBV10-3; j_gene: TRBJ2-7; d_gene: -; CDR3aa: CAASLNFSYEQYF; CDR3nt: TGTGCCGCCAGCCTCAATTTCTCCTACGAGCAGTACTTC
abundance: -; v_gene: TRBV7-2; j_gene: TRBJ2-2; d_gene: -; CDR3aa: CASSLGGAGELFF; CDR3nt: TGTGCCAGCAGCTTAGGGGGCGCCGGGGAGCTGTTTTTT
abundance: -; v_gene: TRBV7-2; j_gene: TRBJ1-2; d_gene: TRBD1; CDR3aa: CASSFATGGWGYTF; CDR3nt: TGTGCCAGCAGCTTTGCGACAGGGGGGTGGGGCTACACCTTC